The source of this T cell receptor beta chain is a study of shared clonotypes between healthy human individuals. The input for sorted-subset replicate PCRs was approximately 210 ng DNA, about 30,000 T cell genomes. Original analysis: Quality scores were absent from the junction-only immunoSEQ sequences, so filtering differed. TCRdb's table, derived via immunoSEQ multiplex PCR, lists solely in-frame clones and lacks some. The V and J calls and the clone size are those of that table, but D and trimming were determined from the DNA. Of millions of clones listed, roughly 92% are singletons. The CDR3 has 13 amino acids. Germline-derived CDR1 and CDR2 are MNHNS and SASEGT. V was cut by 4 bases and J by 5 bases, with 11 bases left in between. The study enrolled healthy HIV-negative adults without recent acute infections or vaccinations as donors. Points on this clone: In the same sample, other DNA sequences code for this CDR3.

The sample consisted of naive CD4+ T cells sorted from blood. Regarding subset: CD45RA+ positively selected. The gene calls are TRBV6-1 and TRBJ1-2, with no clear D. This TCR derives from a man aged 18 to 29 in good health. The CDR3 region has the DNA TGTGCCAGCAGTGTCAATCGAGGGTATGGCTACACCTTC. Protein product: CASSVNRGYGYTF.